Listed below are T cell receptor beta chains from one sample, sequenced in a study of tumor-infiltrating lymphocytes in primary liver carcinoma. TCRdb recomputed calls from the multiplex PCR reads with MiXCR, one row per CDR3 protein. The table has about 22,000 distinct CDR3 sequences, about 84% seen once. The sequenced sample consisted of liver tumor tissue from sampling region 2. These receptors all stem from a woman in her twenties or thirties with primary liver carcinoma and hepatitis B virus infection. Both conserved end residues are part of each CDR3. The order of the fields is clone size, D gene, V gene, J gene, CDR3 protein, CDR3 DNA. A D gene is named only where the DNA matches it firmly. Clone size is not always given. Where it is, it says once, few, many or a class for expanded clones.

abundance: -
d_gene: -
v_gene: TRBV11-1
j_gene: TRBJ2-7
CDR3aa: CASSLGYFRKQYF
CDR3nt: TGTGCCAGCAGCTTAGGGTACTTCCGCAAGCAGTATTTC

abundance: -
d_gene: -
v_gene: TRBV6-5
j_gene: TRBJ1-1
CDR3aa: CASGYADIALF
CDR3nt: TGTGCCAGCGGTTACGCAGATATAGCTTTATTT

abundance: -
d_gene: TRBD1
v_gene: TRBV6-5
j_gene: TRBJ2-2
CDR3aa: CASNPWTGFTGELFF
CDR3nt: TGTGCCAGCAATCCGTGGACAGGGTTCACCGGGGAGCTATTTTTT

abundance: -
d_gene: TRBD1
v_gene: TRBV6-6
j_gene: TRBJ1-1
CDR3aa: CASSYSGQGGTDAFF
CDR3nt: TGTGCCAGCAGTTACTCGGGACAGGGGGGTACCGATGCTTTCTTT

abundance: -
d_gene: -
v_gene: TRBV6-1
j_gene: TRBJ2-2
CDR3aa: CASSAVMELFF
CDR3nt: TGTGCCAGTAGTGCCGTCATGGAGCTGTTTTTT

abundance: -
d_gene: TRBD1
v_gene: TRBV29-1
j_gene: TRBJ1-1
CDR3aa: CSLETGSTEALF
CDR3nt: TGCAGCCTCGAGACAGGGAGCACTGAAGCTCTCTTC

abundance: -
d_gene: -
v_gene: TRBV11-2
j_gene: TRBJ2-7
CDR3aa: CASSLGSMYEQYF
CDR3nt: TGTGCCAGCAGCTTAGGCTCAATGTACGAGCAGTATTTC

abundance: large
d_gene: -
v_gene: TRBV7-8
j_gene: TRBJ2-7
CDR3aa: CASSSGRGRTMSSYEQYF
CDR3nt: TGTGCCAGCAGCTCGGGTCGCGGTCGTACTATGAGCTCCTACGAGCAGTACTTC

abundance: -
d_gene: -
v_gene: TRBV12-3/TRBV12-4
j_gene: TRBJ2-3
CDR3aa: CANSFPPPITDTQYF
CDR3nt: TGCGCCAACAGTTTTCCCCCTCCTATCACAGATACGCAGTATTTT

abundance: -
d_gene: -
v_gene: TRBV11-3
j_gene: TRBJ2-7
CDR3aa: CASSLDRDTSYEQYF
CDR3nt: TGTGCCAGCAGCTTAGACCGGGATACCTCCTACGAGCAGTACTTC

abundance: -
d_gene: -
v_gene: TRBV12-3/TRBV12-4
j_gene: TRBJ2-3
CDR3aa: CASSHGWGVGTDTQYF
CDR3nt: TGTGCCAGCAGCCATGGGTGGGGAGTCGGAACAGATACGCAGTATTTT

abundance: -
d_gene: -
v_gene: TRBV10-3
j_gene: TRBJ2-1
CDR3aa: CAISVTMAANAYNEQFF
CDR3nt: TGTGCCATCAGTGTGACCATGGCGGCTAACGCCTATAATGAGCAGTTCTTC

abundance: -
d_gene: TRBD2
v_gene: TRBV4-3
j_gene: TRBJ2-7
CDR3aa: CTISLAVTGGHISYEQYF
CDR3nt: TGCACCATCAGCCTAGCTGTGACGGGGGGTCACATTAGCTACGAGCAGTACTTC

abundance: -
d_gene: TRBD1
v_gene: TRBV29-1
j_gene: TRBJ1-1
CDR3aa: CNVETGSIEAFF
CDR3nt: TGCAATGTCGAGACAGGGAGCATTGAAGCTTTCTTT

abundance: -
d_gene: TRBD2
v_gene: TRBV28
j_gene: TRBJ2-5
CDR3aa: CASNSISSGGSQETRYF
CDR3nt: TGTGCCAGCAATTCCATTTCTAGCGGAGGATCCCAAGAGACCCGGTATTTC

abundance: -
d_gene: -
v_gene: TRBV6-5
j_gene: TRBJ2-7
CDR3aa: CASSYKDSSSYEQKF
CDR3nt: TGTGCCAGCAGTTACAAGGATAGCAGCTCCTACGAGCAGAAGTTC

abundance: -
d_gene: -
v_gene: TRBV7-8
j_gene: TRBJ2-3
CDR3aa: CASSLTTNGSRKNTQYF
CDR3nt: TGTGCCAGCAGCCTCACCACTAACGGGAGTAGAAAAAATACGCAGTATTTT

abundance: -
d_gene: -
v_gene: TRBV11-3
j_gene: TRBJ2-1
CDR3aa: CASSSGARSYIEEFF
CDR3nt: TGTGCCAGCAGCTCCGGGGCCCGCTCCTACATTGAGGAGTTCTTC

abundance: many
d_gene: TRBD1
v_gene: TRBV11-2
j_gene: TRBJ2-2
CDR3aa: CASSLVQDRGRRELFF
CDR3nt: TGTGCCAGCAGCTTAGTTCAGGACAGGGGGCGCCGGGAGCTGTTTTTT

abundance: once
d_gene: TRBD2
v_gene: TRBV11-3
j_gene: TRBJ2-5
CDR3aa: CASSPGISGRAQYF
CDR3nt: TGTGCCAGCAGCCCCGGGATTAGCGGGAGGGCCCAGTATTTC

abundance: -
d_gene: -
v_gene: TRBV11-2
j_gene: TRBJ1-4
CDR3aa: CDSSPWGGRLFF
CDR3nt: TGTGACAGCAGCCCCTGGGGGGGAAGGCTGTTTTTT

abundance: -
d_gene: -
v_gene: TRBV6-1
j_gene: TRBJ2-2
CDR3aa: CVSSKTLPGGTANTGELFF
CDR3nt: TGTGTCAGCAGTAAAACCCTTCCCGGGGGCACCGCGAACACCGGGGAGCTGTTTTTT

abundance: -
d_gene: -
v_gene: TRBV12-3/TRBV12-4
j_gene: TRBJ2-2
CDR3aa: CVSRGWVTDTGELFF
CDR3nt: TGTGTCAGCCGGGGGTGGGTCACGGACACCGGGGAGCTGTTTTTT

abundance: -
d_gene: -
v_gene: TRBV11-2
j_gene: TRBJ1-2
CDR3aa: CASSLKEASHGYTF
CDR3nt: TGTGCCAGCAGCTTAAAGGAAGCCAGCCATGGCTACACCTTC

abundance: -
d_gene: -
v_gene: TRBV11-2
j_gene: TRBJ2-1
CDR3aa: CASSLGGLYDEQFF
CDR3nt: TGTGCCAGCAGCTTAGGGGGGTTGTACGATGAGCAGTTCTTC

abundance: -
d_gene: -
v_gene: TRBV6-6
j_gene: TRBJ1-6
CDR3aa: CASSYTGMDSLVHF
CDR3nt: TGCGCCAGCAGTTACACAGGGATGGATTCACTCGTCCACTTT

abundance: -
d_gene: -
v_gene: TRBV11-2
j_gene: TRBJ2-5
CDR3aa: CASRSRDSAHYETQYF
CDR3nt: TGTGCCAGCAGATCCCGGGACTCGGCCCACTATGAGACCCAGTACTTC

abundance: -
d_gene: -
v_gene: TRBV6-1
j_gene: TRBJ1-2
CDR3aa: CANSERFLVLRSIHGYTF
CDR3nt: TGTGCCAACAGTGAACGATTCCTGGTCCTTAGATCTATCCATGGCTACACCTTC

abundance: -
d_gene: -
v_gene: TRBV5-6
j_gene: TRBJ2-7
CDR3aa: CAGGLRGNEQHF
CDR3nt: TGTGCCGGCGGCTTGAGGGGTAACGAGCAGCACTTC

abundance: -
d_gene: -
v_gene: TRBV11-2
j_gene: TRBJ2-3
CDR3aa: CTSSLVARSTDMQYF
CDR3nt: TGTACCAGCAGTTTAGTAGCGAGAAGCACAGATATGCAGTATTTT

abundance: -
d_gene: -
v_gene: TRBV5-6
j_gene: TRBJ1-1
CDR3aa: CASSFVCAIEAIF
CDR3nt: TGTGCCAGCAGCTTCGTCTGTGCCATTGAAGCTATCTTT

abundance: once
d_gene: TRBD2
v_gene: TRBV7-9
j_gene: TRBJ2-3
CDR3aa: CASSPRAGDADTQYF
CDR3nt: TGTGCCAGCAGCCCTCGAGCGGGAGACGCAGATACGCAGTATTTT

abundance: -
d_gene: -
v_gene: TRBV11-2
j_gene: TRBJ2-7
CDR3aa: CASSFPAGYKQYF
CDR3nt: TGTGCCAGCAGCTTTCCGGCGGGATATAAGCAATACTTC

abundance: -
d_gene: TRBD2
v_gene: TRBV10-2
j_gene: TRBJ2-1
CDR3aa: CASNKLAGGRDEQFF
CDR3nt: TGCGCCAGCAACAAGTTAGCGGGAGGACGAGATGAGCAGTTCTTC

abundance: -
d_gene: -
v_gene: TRBV11-2
j_gene: TRBJ1-1
CDR3aa: CASRLKRGRLNEAFF
CDR3nt: TGTGCCAGTCGCTTAAAACGAGGGAGGCTAAATGAAGCTTTCTTT

abundance: -
d_gene: -
v_gene: TRBV5-6
j_gene: TRBJ2-2
CDR3aa: CASSLTLSDTGELFF
CDR3nt: TGTGCCAGCAGCTTGACACTCAGTGACACCGGGGAGCTGTTTTTT

abundance: -
d_gene: -
v_gene: TRBV28
j_gene: TRBJ2-7
CDR3aa: CAIVGQTYEQYF
CDR3nt: TGTGCCATTGTCGGGCAGACCTACGAGCAGTACTTC

abundance: many
d_gene: -
v_gene: TRBV28
j_gene: TRBJ2-4
CDR3aa: CASSHRGGAKNIQYF
CDR3nt: TGTGCCAGCAGCCACAGGGGGGGGGCCAAAAACATTCAGTACTTC

abundance: -
d_gene: -
v_gene: TRBV7-8
j_gene: TRBJ2-7
CDR3aa: CTSSAPRGLALYERYF
CDR3nt: TGTACCAGCAGCGCCCCCCGGGGCCTCGCCCTCTACGAGCGGTACTTC

abundance: -
d_gene: -
v_gene: TRBV4-2
j_gene: TRBJ2-1
CDR3aa: CASNQERDRYNGQFF
CDR3nt: TGTGCAAGCAACCAAGAGAGAGATAGATACAATGGGCAGTTCTTC

abundance: -
d_gene: -
v_gene: TRBV28
j_gene: TRBJ2-4
CDR3aa: CAGSHRGGAKNIQYF
CDR3nt: TGTGCCGGTAGCCACAGGGGGGGGGCCAAAAACATTCAGTACTTC

abundance: -
d_gene: TRBD2
v_gene: TRBV20-1
j_gene: TRBJ2-1
CDR3aa: CNTSQLGTSSYNEQFF
CDR3nt: TGCAATACTAGCCAACTCGGGACTAGCTCCTACAATGAGCAGTTCTTC

abundance: -
d_gene: TRBD1
v_gene: TRBV4-2
j_gene: TRBJ2-7
CDR3aa: CASSQEDLGQGGPRDQYF
CDR3nt: TGTGCCAGCAGCCAGGAAGACCTAGGACAGGGGGGGCCGCGCGACCAGTACTTC

abundance: -
d_gene: -
v_gene: TRBV4-3
j_gene: TRBJ1-1
CDR3aa: CASSLDPGSPAFF
CDR3nt: TGCGCCAGCAGCCTAGATCCGGGGTCTCCGGCTTTCTTC

abundance: -
d_gene: TRBD2
v_gene: TRBV11-3
j_gene: TRBJ2-5
CDR3aa: CASNPSSLAGVNRETQYF
CDR3nt: TGTGCCAGTAACCCTAGTTCACTAGCGGGAGTTAACAGAGAGACCCAGTACTTC

abundance: -
d_gene: -
v_gene: TRBV6-1
j_gene: TRBJ1-2
CDR3aa: CASSERLLVLRSNYGYTF
CDR3nt: TGTGCCAGCAGTGAGCGGCTCCTGGTCCTTAGATCTAACTATGGGTACACCTTC

abundance: -
d_gene: -
v_gene: TRBV6-1
j_gene: TRBJ2-2
CDR3aa: CASSGTIPGGAANTGELFF
CDR3nt: TGTGCCAGCAGTGGAACCATTCCCGGGGGAGCCGCGAACACCGGGGAGCTGTTTTTT

abundance: -
d_gene: TRBD1
v_gene: TRBV11-2
j_gene: TRBJ2-2
CDR3aa: CASSVETGDTGELFF
CDR3nt: TGTGCCAGCAGCGTAGAGACAGGGGACACCGGGGAGCTGTTTTTT

abundance: -
d_gene: -
v_gene: TRBV6-5
j_gene: TRBJ2-6
CDR3aa: CASKTYKGRVSGADVLTF
CDR3nt: TGTGCCAGCAAGACATACAAGGGGCGCGTCTCTGGGGCCGACGTCCTGACTTTT

abundance: -
d_gene: -
v_gene: TRBV6-1
j_gene: TRBJ2-2
CDR3aa: CARSETLPGGPANTGELFF
CDR3nt: TGTGCCAGAAGTGAAACCCTTCCCGGGGGCCCTGCGAACACCGGGGAGCTGTTTTTT

abundance: -
d_gene: TRBD2
v_gene: TRBV4-2
j_gene: TRBJ2-7
CDR3aa: CVSSQEHLGPGGPREQYF
CDR3nt: TGTGTCAGCAGCCAGGAACACCTAGGACCGGGGGGGCCGCGCGAGCAGTACTTC